This is a list of T cell receptor beta chains from one sample in a study of immune heterogeneity within non-small cell lung tumors. TCRdb analysed the multiplex PCR reads with MiXCR anew, one entry per CDR3 protein. The profile shows about 11,000 distinct CDR3 sequences, approximately 31% of them singletons. The material sequenced was lung tumor tissue. Every receptor here comes from a woman aged 50 to 65 with non-small cell lung cancer. Each CDR3 is given with its conserved first and last residue. The order of the fields is J gene, V gene, clone size, D gene, CDR3 protein, CDR3 DNA. The D gene is left open where the match is weak. Clone size is given for some rows only: seen once, a few or many times, or a class if the clone is expanded.

TRBJ2-3,TRBV30,few,NA,CAWSLAPGRHGTDTQYF,TGTGCCTGGAGTCTGGCCCCAGGGAGACATGGCACAGATACGCAGTATTTT
TRBJ2-1,TRBV3-1,medium-sized,NA,CASISRFNNEQFF,TGTGCCAGCATAAGCCGATTTAACAATGAGCAGTTCTTC
TRBJ2-1,TRBV20-1,many,TRBD2,CSASGLAGDYNEQFF,TGCAGTGCTAGTGGACTAGCGGGAGACTACAATGAGCAGTTCTTC
TRBJ1-1,TRBV16,many,NA,CASSQQGSDTEAFF,TGTGCCAGCAGCCAACAGGGATCCGACACTGAAGCTTTCTTT
TRBJ2-7,TRBV6-2/TRBV6-3,NA,NA,CASSTRLVFSSKKSYEQYF,TGTGCCAGCAGTACCCGACTAGTTTTTTCGTCTAAAAAGAGCTACGAGCAGTACTTC
TRBJ1-6,TRBV20-1,many,NA,CSAYLGSPLHF,TGCAGTGCCTACCTAGGATCACCCCTCCACTTT
TRBJ1-2,TRBV20-1,few,NA,CSARVQREYGYTF,TGCAGTGCTAGAGTGCAGAGGGAGTATGGCTACACCTTC
TRBJ1-6,TRBV20-1,NA,NA,CSAIPGGTLSSPLHF,TGCAGTGCCATCCCCGGCGGGACACTGTCTTCACCCCTCCACTTT
TRBJ1-1,TRBV20-1,many,NA,CSAPPRLGNTEAFF,TGCAGTGCCCCTCCCCGGTTGGGGAACACTGAAGCTTTCTTT
TRBJ1-2,TRBV6-2/TRBV6-3,NA,NA,CASSRAGESYGYTF,TGTGCCAGCAGTCGTGCAGGGGAAAGCTATGGCTACACCTTC
TRBJ2-6,TRBV5-1,NA,NA,CASSLGDKRSGPNVLTF,TGCGCCAGCAGCTTGGGGGACAAGCGCTCTGGGCCCAACGTCCTGACTTTC
TRBJ2-1,TRBV11-2,many,TRBD2,CASSLGTSGGAYNEQFF,TGTGCCAGCAGCTTAGGGACTAGCGGGGGGGCCTACAATGAGCAGTTCTTC
TRBJ1-4,TRBV20-1,few,NA,CSAYNEKLFF,TGCAGTGCTTATAATGAAAAACTGTTTTTT
TRBJ1-2,TRBV11-2,medium-sized,TRBD1,CASSRDRGNYGYTF,TGTGCCAGCAGCCGGGACAGAGGGAACTATGGCTACACCTTC
TRBJ2-7,TRBV4-1,NA,NA,CASSQGSDSYEQYF,TGCGCCAGCAGCCAAGGGTCGGACAGCTACGAGCAGTACTTC
TRBJ1-6,TRBV5-8,many,TRBD1,CASSAGQGGVSPLHF,TGTGCCAGCAGCGCGGGACAGGGAGGGGTGTCACCCCTCCACTTT
TRBJ2-1,TRBV10-3,NA,TRBD1,CAISLTTGNRGEQFF,TGTGCCATCAGTTTGACGACAGGGAATAGGGGTGAGCAGTTCTTC
TRBJ1-6,TRBV2,medium-sized,NA,CASSVMRTYF,TGTGCCAGCAGTGTTATGAGGACCTACTTT
TRBJ2-1,TRBV24-1,few,TRBD1,CATSAPGTGLGNEQFF,TGTGCCACCAGTGCCCCCGGGACAGGGCTCGGGAATGAGCAGTTCTTC
TRBJ2-1,TRBV27,NA,NA,CASSLGGQGGRNEQFF,TGTGCCAGCAGTTTGGGTGGACAGGGAGGGAGGAATGAGCAGTTCTTC
TRBJ2-1,TRBV5-1,NA,NA,CASSEGGGGNEKFF,TGCGCCAGCAGCGAGGGGGGAGGGGGCAATGAGAAGTTCTTC
TRBJ2-2,TRBV20-1,many,NA,CSAIRGQWELFF,TGCAGTGCTATCCGGGGGCAATGGGAGCTGTTTTTT
TRBJ2-1,TRBV7-9,NA,NA,CASSLRFPGHPHNEQFF,TGTGCCAGCAGCTTAAGGTTCCCAGGGCATCCGCACAATGAGCAGTTCTTC
TRBJ2-7,TRBV27,NA,TRBD1,CASSSGTGGAYEQYF,TGTGCCAGCAGTTCCGGGACAGGGGGGGCCTACGAGCAGTACTTC
TRBJ2-1,TRBV27,once,NA,CASSLFEGYNEQFF,TGTGCCAGCAGTTTATTCGAGGGATACAATGAGCAGTTCTTC
TRBJ2-7,TRBV7-2,NA,TRBD2,CASSFVLAGDEQYF,TGTGCCAGCAGCTTTGTACTAGCGGGAGACGAGCAGTACTTC
TRBJ1-1,TRBV12-3/TRBV12-4,medium-sized,TRBD1,CASSSQGKMGFNTEAFF,TGTGCCAGCAGCTCACAGGGGAAGATGGGGTTTAACACTGAAGCTTTCTTT
TRBJ2-3,TRBV7-6,many,TRBD1,CASSLNRGGTDTQYF,TGTGCCAGCAGCTTAAACAGGGGGGGCACAGATACGCAGTATTTT
TRBJ1-4,TRBV20-1,many,TRBD1,CSARPPGQGDEKLFF,TGCAGTGCTAGACCACCGGGACAGGGCGACGAAAAACTGTTTTTT
TRBJ1-2,TRBV20-1,NA,TRBD1,CSAIRKGASTGYTF,TGCAGTGCTATTCGGAAGGGGGCGAGTACTGGCTACACCTTC
TRBJ2-1,TRBV7-6,NA,TRBD2,CASSLGTSGGNEQFF,TGTGCCAGCAGCTTAGGCACTAGCGGAGGCAATGAGCAGTTCTTC
TRBJ2-1,TRBV3-1,many,NA,CASSQSDSYEQFF,TGTGCCAGCAGCCAATCCGACAGTTATGAGCAGTTCTTC
TRBJ2-2,TRBV27,medium-sized,NA,CASSPPGSQHTGELFF,TGTGCCAGCAGTCCCCCGGGCAGTCAGCACACCGGGGAGCTGTTTTTT
TRBJ1-2,TRBV20-1,many,NA,CSAQTRDTNYGYTF,TGCAGTGCCCAAACCCGGGACACTAACTATGGCTACACCTTC
TRBJ2-1,TRBV5-1,NA,TRBD2,CASSSSGSSYNEQFF,TGCGCCAGCAGCTCAAGCGGGAGCTCCTACAATGAGCAGTTCTTC
TRBJ2-7,TRBV12-3/TRBV12-4,medium-sized,TRBD1,CASSPLRDSQYEQYF,TGTGCCAGCAGTCCCCTCCGGGACAGTCAATACGAGCAGTACTTC
TRBJ2-7,TRBV6-1,many,NA,CASSGFGGSSYEQYF,TGTGCCAGCAGTGGTTTTGGCGGAAGCTCCTACGAGCAGTACTTC
TRBJ2-2,TRBV6-1,NA,NA,CASSEADSPTGELFF,TGTGCCAGCAGTGAAGCGGACAGCCCTACCGGGGAGCTGTTTTTT
TRBJ2-7,TRBV20-1,many,TRBD2,CSARDLSGSPYEQYF,TGCAGTGCTAGAGATCTTAGCGGGAGTCCCTACGAGCAGTACTTC
TRBJ2-1,TRBV19,NA,NA,CASSYGRDENEQFF,TGTGCCAGTAGTTACGGGAGAGACGAAAATGAGCAGTTCTTC
TRBJ1-4,TRBV5-8,medium-sized,TRBD1,CASSSSTGATNEKLFF,TGTGCCAGCAGCTCATCTACAGGGGCAACTAATGAAAAACTGTTTTTT
TRBJ2-2,TRBV7-9,NA,NA,CASSLEFGELFF,TGTGCCAGCAGCTTAGAGTTCGGGGAGCTGTTTTTT
TRBJ2-1,TRBV28,many,TRBD2,CASSWGGGRTNEQFF,TGTGCCAGCAGCTGGGGTGGCGGGAGGACTAATGAGCAGTTCTTC
TRBJ1-1,TRBV11-3,NA,TRBD1,CASSSTGFTEAFF,TGTGCCAGCAGCTCGACAGGGTTCACTGAAGCTTTCTTT
TRBJ2-1,TRBV28,NA,TRBD2,CASSYPPGLSENEQFF,TGTGCCAGCAGTTACCCCCCGGGACTATCGGAAAATGAGCAGTTCTTC
TRBJ1-3,TRBV29-1,medium-sized,NA,CSVRESSGNTIYF,TGCAGCGTGCGGGAGAGCTCTGGAAACACCATATATTTT
TRBJ2-7,TRBV7-6,medium-sized,NA,CASSSQPSSEQYF,TGTGCCAGCAGCTCCCAGCCCTCAAGCGAGCAGTACTTC
TRBJ1-1,TRBV2,large,NA,CASSIRRANTEAFF,TGTGCCAGCAGTATCCGCAGGGCGAACACTGAAGCTTTCTTT
TRBJ2-7,TRBV6-1,many,TRBD2,CASSFGTGGLIYEQYF,TGTGCCAGCAGCTTCGGGACCGGGGGGTTGATCTACGAGCAGTACTTC
TRBJ2-5,TRBV20-1,NA,NA,CSARWARLGKGETQYF,TGCAGTGCTAGGTGGGCTCGGCTGGGAAAAGGGGAGACCCAGTACTTC
TRBJ1-4,TRBV9,few,NA,CASSAAGLGEKLFF,TGTGCCAGCAGCGCCGCAGGTTTGGGAGAAAAACTGTTTTTT
TRBJ2-3,TRBV28,medium-sized,TRBD2,CASSGLEWITTDTQYF,TGTGCCAGCAGTGGACTAGAATGGATCACGACAGATACGCAGTATTTT
TRBJ1-5,TRBV20-1,NA,NA,CSGILTDYSNQPQHF,TGCAGTGGGATCTTGACAGACTATAGCAATCAGCCCCAGCATTTT
TRBJ1-6,TRBV2,medium-sized,TRBD1,CASSELGQVTSPLHF,TGTGCCAGCAGTGAATTGGGACAGGTTACCTCACCCCTCCACTTT
TRBJ2-5,TRBV7-3,few,NA,CARIDRLTQETQYF,TGTGCCAGGATAGACAGGCTGACCCAAGAGACCCAGTACTTC